A single sample gave rise to the 23 T cell receptor beta chains below, sequenced in a study of T-cell reconstitution after alpha-beta-depleted transplantation in children. Broader study findings: Where alpha-beta T cells came from about two months after transplant was reportedly several hundred expanded graft clones.

Preparation of the TCRbeta library involved a method that used unique molecular identifiers. TCRdb recomputed calls from the PCR reads with MiXCR, one row per CDR3 protein. Found here are roughly 30,000 distinct CDR3 sequences, 6.4% of them singletons; the top ten hold approximately 30%. These TCRs are of unknown antigen specificity. This specimen was peripheral blood, taken 60 days after TCRalphabeta/CD19-depleted stem cell transplant. The receptors come from a child less than two years old who had a stem cell transplant for acute myeloid leukemia, so the T cells may come from the graft donor.

This clonotype was seen many times. This rearrangement joins TRBV7-3 to TRBJ2-7; 8 bases align to TRBD2. Germline V gives CDR1 SGHTA, CDR2 FQGTGA. The CDR3 covers 13 residues. V trimming: 5 bases; J trimming: 5 bases; junction bases outside the gene matches: 5. The CDR3 nucleotides are TGTGCCAGCAGCGAGAGCGGGAGCCACGAGCAGTACTTC. Translated, it gives CASSESGSHEQYF.

V gene TRBV3-1 combines with J gene TRBJ2-6; no clear D gene. Trimming pared 1 base from V and 4 bases from J, leaving 14 bases between. Germline V gives CDR1 LGHDT, CDR2 YNNKEL (reference sequence). This CDR3 has 17 amino acids. CDR3 sequence: CASSQGPTPSGANVLTF. The CDR3 DNA sequence: TGTGCCAGCAGCCAAGGCCCCACTCCCTCGGGGGCCAACGTCCTGACTTTC.

In its sample, this clonotype was seen many times. This chain connects TRBV11-2 to TRBJ2-2; the D gene is possibly TRBD1 (5 bases). Germline V gene lookup returns CDR1 SGHAT and CDR2 FQNNGV. V gave up 0 bases and J gave up 0 bases, with 8 bases separating them. CDR3 length equals 16 residues. The chain's CDR3 is CASSLDAGPNTGELFF. The CDR3 DNA reads as TGTGCCAGCAGCTTAGACGCAGGGCCGAACACCGGGGAGCTGTTTTTT.

Only a few counts were recorded for this clonotype. The V and J genes are TRBV5-5 and TRBJ2-5; D tentatively fits TRBD1 or TRBD2 (5 bases each). CDR1 and CDR2 (germline): SGHKS, YYEKEE (reference sequence). V was clipped by 5 bases and J by 4 bases, with 18 bases between them. CDR3 size: 15 residues. Here the CDR3 reads CASRAHGGIIETQYF. In DNA form, the CDR3 reads TGTGCCAGCAGGGCCCATGGGGGTATCATAGAGACCCAGTACTTC.

This clonotype was detected many times. The chain couples TRBV11-1 to TRBJ1-6; D not resolved. Germline V gene data show CDR1 as SGHAT and CDR2 as FQDESV (reference sequence). This CDR3 has 14 residues. Trimming took 5 bases from V and 11 from J, leaving 16 bases between them. CDR3 sequence reads: CASSLTISKAPLHF. The CDR3 coding sequence is TGTGCCAGCAGCCTAACGATATCGAAGGCACCCCTCCACTTT.

This clonotype was detected many times. The CDR3 bases are TGTGCCAGCAGCTCGGAGGGGATTGAGCAGTACTTC. The encoded protein is CASSSEGIEQYF. This chain joins TRBV7-9 and TRBJ2-7; D is perhaps TRBD2 (6 bases). CDR3 length: 12 residues. The V end was cut by 4 bases, the J end by 7 bases, with 11 bases between. Germline CDR1 reads SEHNR; CDR2 reads FQNEAQ (reference sequence).

This clonotype was observed at least ten times. In nucleotides, the CDR3 is TGCAGTGCTCCGGGGACTGGCCTAGGGGAGCAGTACTTC. Amino acids: CSAPGTGLGEQYF. The rearrangement links TRBV20-1 to TRBJ2-7, with TRBD2 as a possible D gene (6 bases). The V and J ends lost 5 bases and 7 bases respectively, with 18 bases between them. Per the germline V gene, CDR1 is DFQATT and CDR2 is SNEGSKA (reference sequence). This CDR3 comprises 13 residues.

This clonotype came up many times. The J gene is TRBJ2-4, the V gene TRBV4-3; D call uncertain. The V gene lost 2 bases and the J gene lost 3 bases, with 8 bases spanning the gap. This CDR3 spans 14 amino acids. Germline V gene lookup returns CDR1 LGHNA and CDR2 YSLEER. CDR3 amino acids: CASSQRTGKNIQYF. CDR3 nucleotide sequence: TGCGCCAGCAGCCAACGGACGGGCAAAAACATTCAGTACTTC.

This clonotype was observed a few times. The rearrangement joins TRBV5-1 to TRBJ1-1, with D maybe TRBD1 (5 bases). The CDR3 contains 13 residues. The germline gives CDR1 SGHRS, CDR2 YFSETQ. Between the trimmed V and J ends, which lost 0 bases and 4 bases, there was a span of 7 bases. CDR3: CASSLVGVTEAFF. In nucleotides, the CDR3 is TGCGCCAGCAGCTTGGTAGGGGTCACTGAAGCTTTCTTT.

This clonotype has at least ten counts. V gene TRBV12-3 or TRBV12-4 combines with J gene TRBJ1-2, with 7 positions matching TRBD1. The CDR3 has 15 amino acids. Trimming cost V 4 bases and J 3 bases; bases outside gene matches: 8. The CDR3 sequence is CASSSRRDSHYGYTF. The CDR3 DNA reads as TGTGCCAGCAGTTCCCGCCGGGACAGCCACTATGGCTACACCTTC.

This clonotype was seen only a few times. The chain employs TRBV7-9 and TRBJ1-5; TRBD1 is a possible D gene (5 bases). V lost 4 bases to trimming and J lost 2 bases, with 12 bases between them. The CDR3 has 15 amino acids. Germline-derived CDR1 and CDR2 are SEHNR and FQNEAQ (reference sequence). The CDR3, as DNA: TGTGCCAGCAGCTCAGCCGGGACGGGCAATCAGCCCCAGCATTTT. Encoded protein: CASSSAGTGNQPQHF.

This clonotype came up many times. The chain couples TRBV12-3 or TRBV12-4 to TRBJ1-4; TRBD1 matches 11 bases. Trimming removed 4 bases from V and 2 bases from J; junction bases left unmatched: 3. This CDR3 has 16 residues. CDR3 sequence (DNA): TGTGCCAGCAGTTCTGGACAGGGGGCTACTAATGAAAAACTGTTTTTT. As protein: CASSSGQGATNEKLFF.

This clonotype was seen ten or more times. This chain connects TRBV5-6 to TRBJ1-2; D call uncertain. The CDR3 covers 16 residues. V gave up 0 bases and J gave up 2 bases, with 14 bases separating them. Germline V CDR1 and CDR2: SGHDT, YYEEEE. CDR3 amino acids: CASSLALDGGNYGYTF. CDR3 coding DNA: TGTGCCAGCAGCTTGGCCCTTGACGGCGGGAACTATGGCTACACCTTC.

This clonotype came up a few times. V is TRBV13 and J is TRBJ1-2; possible D gene TRBD1, 6 bases. The CDR3 consists of 15 residues. V lost 1 base to trimming and J lost 7 bases, with 16 bases between them. Germline V gives CDR1 PRHDT, CDR2 FYEKMQ (reference sequence). The CDR3 coding sequence is TGTGCCAGCAGCTTAGTGAGGTGGATCAGGGGTGGCTACACCTTC. It encodes CASSLVRWIRGGYTF.

This clonotype was recorded many times. The V and J genes are TRBV28 and TRBJ2-3; D remains unclear. CDR1 and CDR2 from the germline V gene are MDHEN and SYDVKM. The CDR3 length is 14 residues. Trimming pared 2 bases from V and 2 bases from J, leaving 8 bases between. This CDR3 is CASSLGEITDTQYF. In nucleotides, the CDR3 is TGTGCCAGCAGTTTAGGAGAGATCACAGATACGCAGTATTTT.

The table lists this clonotype with many counts. The chain's CDR3 is CASRVGPAGVFNEQFF. The DNA of the CDR3 is TGTGCCAGCAGGGTGGGGCCAGCGGGAGTTTTCAATGAGCAGTTCTTC. This chain joins TRBV7-9 and TRBJ2-1; 8 nucleotides line up with TRBD2. V dropped 6 bases and J dropped 6; count of bases not matched to a gene: 13. Germline CDR1 SEHNR, CDR2 FQNEAQ (reference sequence). The CDR3 spans 16 residues. Variable domain in full (rest from reference TRBV7-9 and TRBJ2-1): DTGVSQNPRHKITKRGQNVTFRCDPISEHNRLYWYRQTLGQGPEFLTYFQNEAQLEKSRLLSDRFSAERPKGSFSTLEIQRTEQGDSAMYLCASRVGPAGVFNEQFFGPGTRLTVL.

This clonotype was found a few times. This sequence joins TRBV9 and TRBJ2-5, with TRBD1 as a possible D gene (7 bases). Trimming removed 1 base from V and 9 bases from J, with 16 bases in between. Germline V lookup: CDR1 SGDLS, CDR2 YYNGEE. CDR3 size: 14 residues. The CDR3 sequence is CASSVHRGPGAQYF. CDR3 DNA: TGTGCCAGCAGCGTACACAGGGGCCCGGGGGCCCAGTACTTC.

Many counts were recorded for this clonotype. The junction departs from the called germline gene at one end, perhaps through a read error. The chain employs TRBV4-1 and TRBJ2-2; 13 bases map to TRBD2. Germline CDR1 reads MGHRA; CDR2 reads YSYEKL. The CDR3 totals 21 residues. The CDR3 nucleotides are TGCGCCAGCAGCGAAGAGAGATCCGGGACTAGCGGGGCTACGAACACCGGGGAGCTGTTTTTT. Amino acid sequence: CASSEERSGTSGATNTGELFF.

This clonotype was observed at least ten times. The V and J genes are TRBV5-6 and TRBJ2-1; TRBD1 matches at 7 bases. V trimming: 2 bases; J trimming: 3 bases; junction bases outside the gene matches: 5. Germline assignment: CDR1 SGHDT and CDR2 YYEEEE. The CDR3 has 15 amino acids. The CDR3 region is CASSFVRQGYNEQFF. CDR3 DNA sequence: TGTGCCAGCAGCTTCGTGAGACAGGGCTACAATGAGCAGTTCTTC.

This clonotype was counted ten times or more. The gene calls are TRBV4-3 and TRBJ2-2; maybe TRBD1 (6 bases). V was cut by 0 bases and J by 6 bases, with 14 bases left in between. The CDR3 extends over 16 amino acids. The V gene's germline CDR1 is LGHNA and CDR2 YSLEER. CDR3 coding DNA: TGCGCCAGCAGCCAAGATGAACAGGGTCGGTCCGGGGAGCTGTTTTTT. Amino acids: CASSQDEQGRSGELFF.

This clonotype was counted at least ten times. This rearrangement joins TRBV27 to TRBJ2-7; D is unresolved. V was trimmed by 8 bases and J by 0 bases, leaving 17 bases between them. This CDR3 spans 15 amino acids. In germline, CDR1 is MNHEY, CDR2 SMNVEV (reference sequence). Here the CDR3 DNA reads TGTGCCAGCCCACTCCTCCACCTCTCCTCCTACGAGCAGTACTTC. Amino acids: CASPLLHLSSYEQYF.

This clonotype was recorded at least ten times. V gene TRBV12-3 or TRBV12-4 combines with J gene TRBJ2-7, with D unclear. Trimming removed 4 bases from V and 4 bases from J, with 8 bases in between. This CDR3 is built from 12 residues. CDR3 bases: TGTGCCAGCAGTTCTTACCGATACGAGCAGTACTTC. Translation gives CASSSYRYEQYF.

This clonotype was seen more than once but under ten times. The V call is TRBV4-3, the J call TRBJ1-2, with 7 bases matching TRBD1. Germline CDR1 LGHNA, CDR2 YSLEER. The CDR3 extends over 16 amino acids. V shed 1 base, J shed 2 bases, and the junction held 7 bases outside the gene matches. CDR3 in DNA: TGCGCCAGCAGCCAAGCGGTTGGACAGGTGAACTATGGCTACACCTTC. Its protein product is CASSQAVGQVNYGYTF.